The rows below give T cell receptor beta chains drawn from one sample of a study of chemoradiotherapy in HPV16-positive cancers. Measured with immunoSEQ multiplex PCR; TCRdb has only the in-frame clones, and not every one. The sample includes 15,000 or so clones, 90% to 95% of them seen just once. This sample comprised blood, obtained from a patient who underwent chemoradiotherapy. The receptors were sampled from a human donor with HPV-associated anogenital cancer. CDR3s include the opening cysteine and the closing phenylalanine or tryptophan. A D gene is named only where the DNA matches it firmly. Rows may omit the clone size; those that give it use once, few, many or a size class.

NA	TRBV4-1	NA	TRBJ2-7	TGCGCCAGCAGCCAGTCAGGGTCCTACGAGCAGTACTTC	CASSQSGSYEQYF
NA	TRBV6-1	NA	TRBJ1-1	TGTGCCAGCAGTGAAGCTCAGGGAATGACTGAAGCTTTCTTT	CASSEAQGMTEAFF
NA	TRBV5-6	NA	TRBJ2-5	TGTGCCAGCAGCTGGGGGGTAGGGGGCAAGTACCAAGAGACCCAGTACTTC	CASSWGVGGKYQETQYF
NA	TRBV2	TRBD1	TRBJ2-5	TGTGCCAGCATCCGGGACAGGGGGAAAGAGACCCAGTACTTC	CASIRDRGKETQYF
once	TRBV11-3	NA	TRBJ1-1	TGTGCCAGCAGCCCCGCTAGTGGGAAGGAAGCTTTCTTT	CASSPASGKEAFF
NA	TRBV6-1	NA	TRBJ1-2	TGTGCCAGGGGGGGAAACCCTAACTATGGCTACACCTTC	CARGGNPNYGYTF
once	TRBV9	TRBD2	TRBJ2-3	TGTGCCAGCAATCCTACTAGCGCAGGCACAGATACGCAGTATTTT	CASNPTSAGTDTQYF
NA	TRBV9	NA	TRBJ2-2	TGTGCCAGCAGCGTAGGGTCACCGGGGAAGAACACCGGGGAGCTGTTTTTT	CASSVGSPGKNTGELFF
NA	TRBV5-1	NA	TRBJ2-3	TGCGCCAGCAGCTTGGACAGGGTCACAGATACGCAGTATTTT	CASSLDRVTDTQYF
NA	TRBV30	NA	TRBJ1-3	TGTGCCTGGAAACAGAAAGGAAACACCATATATTTT	CAWKQKGNTIYF
NA	TRBV4-1	TRBD1	TRBJ1-6	TGCGCCAGCAGCCAAGGACAGGGTAGTTCGGGTTCACCCCTCCACTTT	CASSQGQGSSGSPLHF
NA	TRBV15	NA	TRBJ2-5	TGTGCCGATCCGCGTTTCGAGAGCGTACGGCAAGAGACCCAGTACTTC	CADPRFESVRQETQYF
NA	TRBV7-9	TRBD1	TRBJ1-1	TGTGCCAGCAGCGGACAGGCCGGGTGGGGGGCTTTCTTT	CASSGQAGWGAFF
NA	TRBV6-6	NA	TRBJ2-2	TGTGCCAGCATCGGGCAGGGAATTGCCGGGGAGCTGTTTTTT	CASIGQGIAGELFF
NA	TRBV6-5	NA	TRBJ1-2	TGTGCCAGCAGTTACTCGACGGACTATGGCTACACCTTC	CASSYSTDYGYTF
NA	TRBV9	NA	TRBJ1-1	TGTGCCAGCAGCGTAGGCTCTCAGAACACTGAAGCTTTCTTT	CASSVGSQNTEAFF
NA	TRBV29-1	NA	TRBJ1-2	TGCAGCGTTGTATCCCAGGGGATGAGGGGCTACACCTTC	CSVVSQGMRGYTF
NA	TRBV18	NA	TRBJ1-3	TGTGCCAGCTCACCACTATGGACAGTCTCTGGAAACACCATATATTTT	CASSPLWTVSGNTIYF
NA	TRBV9	NA	TRBJ1-1	TGTGCCAGCAGCGTAGCTCTCACCCATGGGGGAGACCATAAATTGAACACTGAAGCTTTCTTT	CASSVALTHGGDHKLNTEAFF
NA	TRBV30	TRBD1	TRBJ2-3	TGTGCCTGGAGTGAGCCTCCGGGACAGGGTTATCTCACAGATACGCAGTATTTT	CAWSEPPGQGYLTDTQYF
NA	TRBV29-1	TRBD1	TRBJ1-1	TGCAGCGTTGAAGATCGGGGGACAGGGAGGTCGGGGGCTTTCTTT	CSVEDRGTGRSGAFF
NA	TRBV5-1	NA	TRBJ1-2	TGCGCCAGCAGCTTGGATGAGGGGTTGGGTGGCTACACCTTC	CASSLDEGLGGYTF
NA	TRBV30	NA	TRBJ1-1	TGTGCCTGGAGTGTAGTGGGAAACATGAACACTGAAGCTTTCTTT	CAWSVVGNMNTEAFF
NA	TRBV11-2	NA	TRBJ1-5	TGTGCCAGCAGCTTACAGCCTAATCAGCCCCAGCATTTT	CASSLQPNQPQHF
NA	TRBV6-5	NA	TRBJ2-2	TGCTTAACAGGGCCGAACACCGGGGAGCTGTTTTTT	CLTGPNTGELFF
NA	TRBV5-4	NA	TRBJ2-2	TGTGCCAGCAGCTTGGATCTTGGAGCCGGGGAGCTGTTTTTT	CASSLDLGAGELFF
NA	TRBV6-5	NA	TRBJ2-6	TGTGCCAGCAGTTACGGAAGCTCTGGGGCCAACGTCCTGACTTTC	CASSYGSSGANVLTF
NA	TRBV18	NA	TRBJ1-3	TGTGCCAGCTCACCCCAGGGGACCTCTGGAAACACCATATATTTT	CASSPQGTSGNTIYF